What follows describes a single T cell receptor (beta chain). The data belong to a study of blood T cell repertoires in COVID-19. Study-wide background: PBMCs, B-cell-depleted T cells, or T cells provided the cDNA or gDNA that made up the material.

Repertoires were generated with immunoSEQ multiplex PCR, while TCRdb's copy carries only in-frame clones and drops some. The data contain some 60,000 clones, 82% of them singletons. What was sequenced was peripheral blood. The receptor comes from a human donor in a cohort sampled during active COVID-19.

In DNA, the CDR3 is TGTGCCAGCAGCCAAGGGGCTAGCGGGTTGGGAAAGGAGACCCAGTACTTC. Translating it yields CASSQGASGLGKETQYF. The chain combines TRBV3-1 (or the pseudogene TRBV3-2) with TRBJ2-5, with 8 bases fitting TRBD2. Unmatched junction bases numbered 12, after V lost 1 base and J lost 5 bases. Germline V gene data show CDR1 as LGHDT and CDR2 as YNNKEL (reference sequence). This CDR3 is 17 amino acids long.